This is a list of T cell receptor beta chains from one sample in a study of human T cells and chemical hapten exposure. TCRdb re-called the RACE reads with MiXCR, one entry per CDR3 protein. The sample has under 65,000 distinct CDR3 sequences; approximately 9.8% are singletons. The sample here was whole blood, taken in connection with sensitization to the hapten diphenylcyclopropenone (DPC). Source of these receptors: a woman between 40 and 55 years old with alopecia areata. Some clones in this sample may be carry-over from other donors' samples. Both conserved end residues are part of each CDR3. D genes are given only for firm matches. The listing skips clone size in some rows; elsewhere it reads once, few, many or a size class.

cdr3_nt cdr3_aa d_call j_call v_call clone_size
TGTGCCAGCAGTCCACGGGAGACCCAGTACTTC CASSPRETQYF . TRBJ2-5 TRBV7-8 many
TGTGCCAGCGCCCTAGCCCCGGGCCCCCGGGAGACCCAGTACTTC CASALAPGPRETQYF . TRBJ2-5 TRBV9 few
TGCAGCGTTGAATTATCCGGGACCGGAGGCACCGGGGAGCTGTTTTTT CSVELSGTGGTGELFF . TRBJ2-2 TRBV29-1 few
TGTGCCACCACGTTCCAGAGGGGGCGGACCGGGGAGCTGTTTTTT CATTFQRGRTGELFF TRBD1 TRBJ2-2 TRBV28 many
TGCGCCAGCAGCTCAGGACAGGTAGCTGAAGAGACCCAGTACTTC CASSSGQVAEETQYF TRBD1 TRBJ2-5 TRBV5-1 .
TGTGCCAGCAGCCAAGACGCCGACAGGGCCGATGGCTACACCTTC CASSQDADRADGYTF TRBD1 TRBJ1-2 TRBV3-1 .
TGTGCCAGCAGCCACGACACCGGGGAGCTGTTTTTT CASSHDTGELFF . TRBJ2-2 TRBV5-4 few
TGTGCCAGCAGCTGGGGGGGTGCGGCTTTCTTT CASSWGGAAFF . TRBJ1-1 TRBV5-6 many
TGTGCCAGCAGAGTAGCGGGGGGGGAGACCCAGTACTTC CASRVAGGETQYF TRBD2 TRBJ2-5 TRBV6-6 many
TGTGCCAGCATGAAATCTGCGAACACTGAAGCTTTCTTT CASMKSANTEAFF . TRBJ1-1 TRBV7-3 .
TGCAGCGTTGTTACCGGGAGCTCCTACGAGCAGTACTTC CSVVTGSSYEQYF . TRBJ2-7 TRBV29-1 many
TGTGCCATCAGTTTCAAGGATGAGCAGTACTTC CAISFKDEQYF . TRBJ2-7 TRBV10-3 .
TGTGCCAGCAGTTACTCGCGACTCGGAAATTCATACTACGAGCAGTACTTC CASSYSRLGNSYYEQYF . TRBJ2-7 TRBV6-2/TRBV6-3 few
TGTGCCAGCAGTTTATACTATTCGTCCTGGAACAATGAGCAGTTCTTC CASSLYYSSWNNEQFF . TRBJ2-1 TRBV12-3/TRBV12-4 few
TGTGCCAGCACCCAGGCAGGGACGGATGAGCAGTACTTC CASTQAGTDEQYF . TRBJ2-7 TRBV6-2/TRBV6-3 .
TGTGCCATCAGTGAGCCCCGGGGCAGGAGCACTGAAGCTTTCTTT CAISEPRGRSTEAFF . TRBJ1-1 TRBV10-3 many
TGTGCCAGTAGTCGAGACAGGGCCTCCGAGCAGTACTTC CASSRDRASEQYF TRBD1 TRBJ2-7 TRBV19 few
TGTGCCAGCAGCCTGACTTCACCAGGCACTGAAGCTTTCTTT CASSLTSPGTEAFF . TRBJ1-1 TRBV7-2 .
TGCAGCGTTGAAAGCACAGGGATCTATGGCTACACCTTC CSVESTGIYGYTF . TRBJ1-2 TRBV29-1 many
TGTGCCAGCAGCTCGGGACGGACTAATGAAAAACTGTTTTTT CASSSGRTNEKLFF . TRBJ1-4 TRBV7-9 many
TGTGCCAGCAGTTTACAGGGGTACGACTACGAGCAGTACTTC CASSLQGYDYEQYF TRBD1 TRBJ2-7 TRBV2 few
TGTGCCAGCAGCTTTGGACGTACAGGGGATAGCAATCAGCCCCAGCATTTT CASSFGRTGDSNQPQHF TRBD1 TRBJ1-5 TRBV5-8 many
TGTGCCAGCAGCCCGAGCGGGACTAGGAGGGAGACCCAGTACTTC CASSPSGTRRETQYF TRBD2 TRBJ2-5 TRBV11-1 .
TGTGCCAGCAGCTTGGGCACAGGGTTGCCGACTACGCAGTATTTT CASSLGTGLPTTQYF . TRBJ2-3 TRBV13 many
TGTGCCAGCAGTTTAGGAGGGACCACATTCTACAATGAGCAGTTCTTC CASSLGGTTFYNEQFF . TRBJ2-1 TRBV12-3/TRBV12-4 .
TGCAGTGCTAGACCAGGCGGGGGCTCAGCTAATGAAAAACTGTTTTTT CSARPGGGSANEKLFF . TRBJ1-4 TRBV20-1 many
TGCAGCGCTGAAGACGCGGGGTACACTGAAGCTTTCTTT CSAEDAGYTEAFF . TRBJ1-1 TRBV29-1 many
TGCGCCAGCAGACAAAAAACAGGGGACGAGCAGTACTTC CASRQKTGDEQYF TRBD1 TRBJ2-7 TRBV5-1 many
TGCAGTTCCGGCCAGGGCAATCAGCCCCAGCATTTT CSSGQGNQPQHF . TRBJ1-5 TRBV20-1 few
TGTGCCAGCAGTGCGGCCGGGACTACCAGGCATGAGCAGTTCTTC CASSAAGTTRHEQFF TRBD2 TRBJ2-1 TRBV6-5 many
TGCAGCGCTCGACAGGGGGCAGGTGAGCAGTACTTC CSARQGAGEQYF TRBD1 TRBJ2-7 TRBV29-1 many
TGTGCCAGCAGCCAAGAAAGAGATAATTCACCCCTCCACTTT CASSQERDNSPLHF . TRBJ1-6 TRBV7-9 .
TGTGCCAGCAGTACCCAGGGGAAAGGTCCTGATACGCAGTATTTT CASSTQGKGPDTQYF . TRBJ2-3 TRBV27 few
TGTGCCAGCAGCCAGACTAGCGGGGGGATCCATAGCACAGATACGCAGTATTTT CASSQTSGGIHSTDTQYF TRBD2 TRBJ2-3 TRBV12-3/TRBV12-4 many
TGCGCCAGCAGCCGGGGGGCTAGCGGCAATGAGCAGTTCTTC CASSRGASGNEQFF . TRBJ2-1 TRBV5-1 .
TGCGCCAGCAGCCAAGAGTTCTACCCCGGGGAGACCGGGGAGCTGTTTTTT CASSQEFYPGETGELFF . TRBJ2-2 TRBV4-1 many
TGTGCCAGCAGTACCGGGACGGCCCCCTACGAGCAGTACTTC CASSTGTAPYEQYF . TRBJ2-7 TRBV27 many
TGTGCCAGCAGTTATAAGGGGGATGAGCAGTTCTTC CASSYKGDEQFF . TRBJ2-1 TRBV6-6 .
TGTGCCAGCAGCGCTAGACTAGCGGGGGACTACGAGCAGTACTTC CASSARLAGDYEQYF TRBD2 TRBJ2-7 TRBV2 many
TGTGCCAGCAGCCGTAGCAGGGGCTCACCCCTCCACTTT CASSRSRGSPLHF . TRBJ1-6 TRBV3-1 many
TGTGCCAGCAGCTTAGAAGGACAGGCCCTGAATGGCTACACCTTC CASSLEGQALNGYTF TRBD1 TRBJ1-2 TRBV7-2 few
TGTGCCAGCAGCCCCCCACGGGACAGGGGTTACGAGCAGTACTTC CASSPPRDRGYEQYF TRBD1 TRBJ2-7 TRBV11-2 many